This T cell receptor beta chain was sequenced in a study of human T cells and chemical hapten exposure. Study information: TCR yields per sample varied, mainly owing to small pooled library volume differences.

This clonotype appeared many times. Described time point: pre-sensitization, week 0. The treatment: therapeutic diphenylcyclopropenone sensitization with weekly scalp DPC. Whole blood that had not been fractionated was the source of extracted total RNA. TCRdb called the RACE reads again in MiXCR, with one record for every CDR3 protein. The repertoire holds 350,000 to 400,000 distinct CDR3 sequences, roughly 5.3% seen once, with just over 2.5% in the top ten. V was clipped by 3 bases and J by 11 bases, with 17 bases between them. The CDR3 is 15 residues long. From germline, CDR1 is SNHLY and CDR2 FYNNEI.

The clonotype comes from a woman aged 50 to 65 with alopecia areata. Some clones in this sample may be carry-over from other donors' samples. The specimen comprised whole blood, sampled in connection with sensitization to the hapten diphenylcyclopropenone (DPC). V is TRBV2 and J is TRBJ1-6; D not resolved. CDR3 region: CASSERSALITPLHF. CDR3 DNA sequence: TGTGCCAGCAGTGAGCGATCAGCCCTAATAACACCCCTCCACTTT.